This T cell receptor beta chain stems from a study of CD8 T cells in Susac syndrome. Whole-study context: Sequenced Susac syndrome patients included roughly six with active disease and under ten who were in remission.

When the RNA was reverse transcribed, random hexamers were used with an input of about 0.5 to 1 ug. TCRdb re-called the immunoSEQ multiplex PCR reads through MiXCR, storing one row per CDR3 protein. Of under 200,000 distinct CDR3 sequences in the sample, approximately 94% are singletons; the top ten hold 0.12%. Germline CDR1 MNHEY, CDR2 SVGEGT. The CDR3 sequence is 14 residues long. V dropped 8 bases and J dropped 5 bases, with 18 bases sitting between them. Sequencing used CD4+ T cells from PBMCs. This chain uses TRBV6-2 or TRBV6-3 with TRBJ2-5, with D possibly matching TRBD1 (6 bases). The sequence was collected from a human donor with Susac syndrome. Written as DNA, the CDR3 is TGTGCCAGCCGGAACGGGGCAGGGGAGGAGACCCAGTACTTC. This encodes CASRNGAGEETQYF.